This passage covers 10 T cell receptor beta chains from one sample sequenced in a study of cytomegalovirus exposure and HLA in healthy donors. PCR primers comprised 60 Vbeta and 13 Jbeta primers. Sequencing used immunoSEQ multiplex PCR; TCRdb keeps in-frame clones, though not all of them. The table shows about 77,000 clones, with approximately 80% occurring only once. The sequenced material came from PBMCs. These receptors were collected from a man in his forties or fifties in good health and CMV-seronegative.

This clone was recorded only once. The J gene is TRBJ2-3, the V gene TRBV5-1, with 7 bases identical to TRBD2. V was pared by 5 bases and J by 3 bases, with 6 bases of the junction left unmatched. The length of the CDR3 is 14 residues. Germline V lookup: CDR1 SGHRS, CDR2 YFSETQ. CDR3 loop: CASSSGGGTDTQYF. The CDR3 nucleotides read TGCGCCAGCAGTTCGGGCGGGGGAACAGATACGCAGTATTTT.

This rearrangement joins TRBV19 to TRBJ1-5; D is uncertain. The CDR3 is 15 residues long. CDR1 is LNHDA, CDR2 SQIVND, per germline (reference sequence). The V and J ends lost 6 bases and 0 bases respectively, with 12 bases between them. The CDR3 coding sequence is TGTGCCAGTAGATCGGAGCCGGATAGCAATCAGCCCCAGCATTTT. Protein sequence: CASRSEPDSNQPQHF.

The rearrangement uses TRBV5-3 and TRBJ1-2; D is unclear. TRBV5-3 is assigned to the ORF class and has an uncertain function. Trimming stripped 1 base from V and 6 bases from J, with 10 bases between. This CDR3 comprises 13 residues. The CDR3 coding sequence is TGTGCCAGAAGCTTGTGCGGGAGGGATGGCTACACCTTC. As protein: CARSLCGRDGYTF.

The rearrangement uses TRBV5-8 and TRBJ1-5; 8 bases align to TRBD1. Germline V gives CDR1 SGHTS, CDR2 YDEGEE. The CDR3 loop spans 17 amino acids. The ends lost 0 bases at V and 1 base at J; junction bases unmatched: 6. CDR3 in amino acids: CASSLASGGLSNQPQHF. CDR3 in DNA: TGTGCCAGCAGCTTGGCTTCAGGGGGCTTAAGCAATCAGCCCCAGCATTTT.

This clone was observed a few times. The CDR3, as DNA: TGCAGCGTCTCTTGGACAGGTCAGCCCCAGCATTTT. The encoded protein is CSVSWTGQPQHF. The V gene is TRBV29-1, the J gene TRBJ1-5; 7 bases align to TRBD1. Germline assignment: CDR1 SQVTM and CDR2 ANQGSEA. Trimming at V came to 6 bases and at J to 6 bases, leaving 5 bases not matched to a gene. The CDR3 is 12 residues long.

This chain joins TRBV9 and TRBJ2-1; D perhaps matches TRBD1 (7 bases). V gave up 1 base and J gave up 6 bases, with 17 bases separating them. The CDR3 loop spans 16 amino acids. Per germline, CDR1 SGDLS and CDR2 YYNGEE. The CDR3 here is CASSVRRQGGLNEQFF. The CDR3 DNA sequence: TGTGCCAGCAGCGTAAGGCGTCAGGGGGGCCTCAATGAGCAGTTCTTC. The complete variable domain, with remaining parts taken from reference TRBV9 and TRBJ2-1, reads DSGVTQTPKHLITATGQRVTLRCSPRSGDLSVYWYQQSLDQGLQFLIQYYNGEERAKGNILERFSAQQFPDLHSELNLSSLELGDSALYFCASSVRRQGGLNEQFFGPGTRLTVL.

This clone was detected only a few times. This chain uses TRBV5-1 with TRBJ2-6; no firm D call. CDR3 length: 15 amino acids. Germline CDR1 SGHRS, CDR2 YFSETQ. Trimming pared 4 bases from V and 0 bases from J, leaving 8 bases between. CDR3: CASSPLLSGANVLTF. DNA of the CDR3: TGCGCCAGCAGCCCCCTACTCTCTGGGGCCAACGTCCTGACTTTC. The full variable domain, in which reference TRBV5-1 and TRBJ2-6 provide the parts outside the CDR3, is KAGVTQTPRYLIKTRGQQVTLSCSPISGHRSVSWYQQTPGQGLQFLFEYFSETQRNKGNFPGRFSGRQFSNSRSEMNVSTLELGDSALYLCASSPLLSGANVLTFGAGSRLTVL.

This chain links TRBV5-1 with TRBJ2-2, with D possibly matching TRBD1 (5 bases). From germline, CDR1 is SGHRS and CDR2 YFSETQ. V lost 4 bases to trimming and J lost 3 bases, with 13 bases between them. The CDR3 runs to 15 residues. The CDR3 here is CASSRREGDTGELFF. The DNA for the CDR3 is TGCGCCAGCAGCCGCAGGGAAGGCGACACCGGGGAGCTGTTTTTT.

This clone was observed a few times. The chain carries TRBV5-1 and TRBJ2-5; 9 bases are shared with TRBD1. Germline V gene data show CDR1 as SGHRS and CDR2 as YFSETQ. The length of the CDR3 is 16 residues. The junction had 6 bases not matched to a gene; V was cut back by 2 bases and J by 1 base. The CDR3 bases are TGCGCCAGCAGCTTACAGGGGGCGTCGAGCCAAGAGACCCAGTACTTC. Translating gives CASSLQGASSQETQYF.

For the CDR3, the DNA is TGTGCCATCAGTGAGGCTAGCTCTGGAAACACCATATATTTT. The encoded protein is CAISEASSGNTIYF. The gene calls are TRBV10-3 and TRBJ1-3; D is undetermined. Germline V gene lookup returns CDR1 ENHRY and CDR2 SYGVKD. The CDR3 extends over 14 amino acids. Trimming stripped 2 bases from V and 0 bases from J, with 5 bases between.